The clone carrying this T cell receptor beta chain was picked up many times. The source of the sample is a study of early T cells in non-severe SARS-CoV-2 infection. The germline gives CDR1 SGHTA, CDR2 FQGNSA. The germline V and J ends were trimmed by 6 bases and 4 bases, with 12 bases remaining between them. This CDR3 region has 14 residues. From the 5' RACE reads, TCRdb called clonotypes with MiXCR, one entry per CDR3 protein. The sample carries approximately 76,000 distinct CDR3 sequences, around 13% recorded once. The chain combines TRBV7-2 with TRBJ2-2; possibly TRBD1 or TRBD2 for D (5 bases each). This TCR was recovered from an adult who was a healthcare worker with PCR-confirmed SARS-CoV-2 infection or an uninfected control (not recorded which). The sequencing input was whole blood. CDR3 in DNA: TGTGCCAGCAGACTACAGGACTCCACCGGGGAGCTGTTTTTT. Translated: CASRLQDSTGELFF. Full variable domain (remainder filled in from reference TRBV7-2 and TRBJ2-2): GAGVSQSPSNKVTEKGKDVELRCDPISGHTALYWYRQSLGQGLEFLIYFQGNSAPDKSGLPSDRFSAERTGGSVSTLTIQRTQQEDSAVYLCASRLQDSTGELFFGEGSRLTVL.